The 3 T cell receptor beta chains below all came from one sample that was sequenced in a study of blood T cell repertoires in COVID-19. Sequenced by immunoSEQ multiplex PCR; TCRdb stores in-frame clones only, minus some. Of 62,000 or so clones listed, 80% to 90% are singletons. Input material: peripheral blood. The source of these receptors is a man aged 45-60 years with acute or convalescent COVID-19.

The DNA of the CDR3 is TGTGCCACCAGTGATTCCGGGAGGGCCTTTGAGACCCAGTACTTC. Its translation: CATSDSGRAFETQYF. The gene calls are TRBV24-1 and TRBJ2-5; 8 nucleotides agree with TRBD2. J gave up 5 bases and V 2 bases, and 6 bases lay outside the gene matches. Germline values: CDR1 KGHDR, CDR2 SFDVKD. This CDR3 has 15 amino acids.

This CDR3 is CASSLAFGAGGKDTQYF. The CDR3 DNA sequence: TGTGCCAGCAGCTTAGCCTTTGGAGCGGGAGGTAAAGATACGCAGTATTTT. The chain is built from TRBV7-9 and TRBJ2-3, with 9 bases fitting TRBD2. The V segment lost 0 bases and the J segment 5 bases; nucleotides outside the gene matches: 9. Looked up from germline, CDR1 is SEHNR and CDR2 is FQNEAQ (reference sequence). CDR3 length: 17 amino acids.

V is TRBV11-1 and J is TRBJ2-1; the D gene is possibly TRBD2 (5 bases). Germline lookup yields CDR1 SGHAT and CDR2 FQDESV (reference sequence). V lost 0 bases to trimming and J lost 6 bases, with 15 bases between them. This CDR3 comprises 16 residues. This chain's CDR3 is CASSLALAGASNEQFF. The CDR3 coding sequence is TGTGCCAGCAGCTTAGCGCTCGCGGGTGCCTCCAATGAGCAGTTCTTC. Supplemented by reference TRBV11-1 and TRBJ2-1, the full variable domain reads EAEVAQSPRYKITEKSQAVAFWCDPISGHATLYWYRQILGQGPELLVQFQDESVVDDSQLPKDRFSAERLKGVDSTLKIQPAELGDSAMYLCASSLALAGASNEQFFGPGTRLTVL.